The next 17 T cell receptor beta chains were all read from a single sample in a study of early T cells in non-severe SARS-CoV-2 infection (dated by TCRdb to the early 2020s). The method behind the library was 5' RACE. Sequencing was carried out with a NextSeq 500. The raw public reads went through TCRdb reprocessing: fastp at Q25, MiXCR clone calling, in-frame beta chains kept. All rows with the same CDR3 protein become a single entry with the most common DNA and genes. This sample comprises some 89,000 distinct CDR3 sequences, about 11% of them detected only once. Approximately 4.7% of the sample is held by the ten biggest clonotypes. Sequencing was performed on whole blood, taken at baseline. The source is an adult who was a healthcare worker with PCR-confirmed SARS-CoV-2 infection or an uninfected control (not recorded which).

The CDR3 DNA reads TGTGCCAGCAGCCAAGATACAGGGCCTTATGGCTACACCTTC. Its translation is CASSQDTGPYGYTF. The genes are TRBV3-1 and TRBJ1-2, with D maybe TRBD1 (6 bases). Per germline, CDR1 LGHDT and CDR2 YNNKEL (reference sequence). This CDR3 is built from 14 residues. V gave up 0 bases and J gave up 5 bases, with 10 bases separating them.

This clonotype was counted between two and nine times. J is TRBJ2-3 and V is TRBV23-1; D remains unclear. TRBV23-1 is an open reading frame, and its role is uncertain. This CDR3 is built from 15 residues. The V and J ends lost 5 bases and 0 bases respectively, with 12 bases between them. CDR3 sequence (DNA): TGCGCCAGCAGTGAGGCTTCCACTAGCACAGATACGCAGTATTTT. It encodes CASSEASTSTDTQYF.

This chain uses TRBV27 with TRBJ2-1; possible D gene TRBD2, 6 bases. Germline V lookup: CDR1 MNHEY, CDR2 SMNVEV (reference sequence). Trimming left V 6 bases short and J 5 bases short, with 11 bases between. The CDR3 has 13 residues. CDR3 amino acids: CASRMGLNNEQFF. CDR3 nucleotide sequence: TGTGCCAGCAGAATGGGACTGAACAATGAGCAGTTCTTC.

There are many counts of this clonotype. The rearrangement uses TRBV6-1 and TRBJ1-2; TRBD1 matches 7 bases. V gave up 10 bases and J gave up 7 bases; unmatched junction bases: 9. CDR3 length: 12 residues. Germline CDR1 reads MNHNS; CDR2 reads SASEGT. Here the CDR3 reads CATSFGTVGYTF. CDR3 coding DNA: TGTGCCACCTCTTTCGGGACAGTTGGCTACACCTTC.

J is TRBJ2-2 and V is TRBV6-1; 14 bases are shared with TRBD2. V shed 4 bases, J shed 6 bases, and the junction held 7 bases outside the gene matches. CDR1 MNHNS and CDR2 SASEGT come from the germline V gene. The CDR3 length is 17 residues. The CDR3 DNA sequence: TGTGCCAGCAGTGGGTTGACTAGCGGGGGGGCCGCCGGGGAGCTGTTTTTT. Protein sequence: CASSGLTSGGAAGELFF.

This clonotype was counted a few times. The chain couples TRBV15 to TRBJ2-1, with D uncertain. Germline V gene data show CDR1 as LNHNV and CDR2 as YYDKDF (reference sequence). This CDR3 has 14 residues. Trimming cost V 3 bases and J 7 bases, with 13 bases left between them. As DNA, the CDR3 is TGTGCCACCAGCAGGTCGATAGGTCCGAATGAGCAGTTCTTC. This codes for CATSRSIGPNEQFF.

This clonotype was counted between two and nine times. CDR3 loop: CASSQDRRTNTGELFF. The DNA of the CDR3 is TGCGCCAGCAGCCAAGATCGGCGGACGAACACCGGGGAGCTGTTTTTT. The chain couples TRBV4-1 to TRBJ2-2; D unresolved. Trimming left V 0 bases short and J 0 bases short, with 8 bases between. This CDR3 contains 16 residues. The germline CDR1 and CDR2 sequences are MGHRA and YSYEKL.

The gene calls are TRBV6-6 and TRBJ2-1, with a tentative D call TRBD2 (6 bases). The CDR3 has 16 residues. Trimming shortened V by 0 bases and J by 4 bases, and 13 bases separated the two germline ends. Germline loops: CDR1 MNHNY, CDR2 SVGAGI (reference sequence). CDR3 protein: CASSYSTTSQYNEQFF. Written as DNA, the CDR3 is TGTGCCAGCAGTTACTCGACCACTAGCCAATACAATGAGCAGTTCTTC.

The chain carries TRBV27 and TRBJ2-1, with unresolved D. Germline-derived CDR1 and CDR2 are MNHEY and SMNVEV (reference sequence). This CDR3 is built from 15 residues. Between the trimmed V and J ends, which lost 8 bases and 6 bases, there was a span of 20 bases. The CDR3 sequence: CASGPTPPGGNEQFF. As DNA, the CDR3 is TGTGCCAGCGGTCCTACACCCCCGGGTGGCAATGAGCAGTTCTTC.

At least ten counts were recorded for this clonotype. The rearrangement joins TRBV2 to TRBJ2-1; no clear D gene. V was pared by 7 bases and J by 5 bases, with 12 bases between. Germline CDR1 reads SNHLY; CDR2 reads FYNNEI. The CDR3 length is 13 residues. The CDR3 nucleotides read TGTGCCAGCACCACGGTTCGGAACAATGAGCAGTTCTTC. Translated: CASTTVRNNEQFF.

Concerning this clonotype itself: A clone one base away is much larger, so this may be a read error. This chain links TRBV19 with TRBJ2-1; D may correspond to TRBD1 or TRBD2 (5 bases each). Per the germline V gene, CDR1 is LNHDA and CDR2 is SQIVND (reference sequence). Trimming stripped 2 bases from V and 5 bases from J, with 13 bases between. CDR3 length: 15 amino acids. The CDR3 loop reads CASSINLGENNEQFF. As DNA, the CDR3 is TGTGCCAGTAGTATAAATCTAGGGGAGAACAATGAGCAGTTCTTC.

This clonotype was detected many times. This chain links TRBV6-2 or TRBV6-3 with TRBJ2-6; 12 nucleotides align to TRBD1. The germline V gene has CDR1 MNHEY and CDR2 SVGEGT. CDR3 size: 18 residues. The J segment lost 5 bases and the V segment lost 4 bases, leaving 9 bases of the junction unmatched. This chain's CDR3 is CASSSPPGQGARANVLTF. The CDR3 bases are TGTGCCAGCAGTTCCCCCCCGGGACAGGGGGCGAGGGCCAACGTCCTGACTTTC.

This clonotype has just a few counts. The chain carries TRBV12-3 or TRBV12-4 and TRBJ1-4, with D possibly matching TRBD1 (6 bases). V lost 8 bases, J lost 3 bases, and 13 bases lay in between. CDR3 size: 14 residues. The CDR3, as DNA: TGTGCCAGCCGCCGACGACAGGCTAATGAAAAACTGTTTTTT. It specifies CASRRRQANEKLFF.

This clonotype showed up many times. The chain recombines TRBV20-1 with TRBJ1-1, with TRBD1 matching over 9 bases. The CDR3 has 16 amino acids. The germline gives CDR1 DFQATT, CDR2 SNEGSKA (reference sequence). V lost 3 bases, J lost 3 bases, and 11 bases stayed unmatched. This chain's CDR3 is CSARDRDRVFDTEAFF. In nucleotides, the CDR3 is TGCAGTGCTAGGGACCGGGACAGGGTTTTCGACACTGAAGCTTTCTTT.

This clonotype showed up many times. The CDR3 loop is CASSYGAQSSYNEQFF. The CDR3 DNA sequence: TGTGCCAGCAGTTACGGAGCGCAAAGCTCCTACAATGAGCAGTTCTTC. V is TRBV6-2 or TRBV6-3 and J is TRBJ2-1; no firm D call. Trimming removed 2 bases from V and 0 bases from J, with 11 bases in between. CDR3 length: 16 residues. Germline-derived CDR1 and CDR2 are MNHEY and SVGEGT.

This clonotype was picked up a small number of times. The genes are TRBV10-1 and TRBJ1-2; 8 bases match TRBD1. This CDR3 comprises 15 residues. V shed 3 bases and J 4 bases; nucleotides not matched to a gene: 7. Germline CDR1 and CDR2: WNHNN and SYGVQD (reference sequence). CDR3: CASSDPGQGSYGYTF. CDR3 nucleotide sequence: TGCGCCAGCAGTGACCCTGGACAGGGATCCTATGGCTACACCTTC.

The gene calls are TRBV29-1 and TRBJ2-3, with D unclear. The CDR3 loop spans 13 amino acids. Trimming removed 6 bases from V and 4 bases from J, with 14 bases in between. Looked up from germline, CDR1 is SQVTM and CDR2 is ANQGSEA. DNA for the CDR3: TGCAGCGTAGTTAGAACTCGTGCAGATACGCAGTATTTT. Translated: CSVVRTRADTQYF.